The present T cell receptor (beta chain) was sequenced within a study of cytomegalovirus exposure and HLA in healthy donors. The CDR3 covers 15 residues. Germline assignment: CDR1 MGHRA and CDR2 YSYEKL. V gave up 4 bases and J gave up 8 bases; unmatched junction bases: 14. PCR used 60 Vbeta primers and 13 Jbeta primers. TCRdb's copy holds only in-frame clones and misses some; the assay was immunoSEQ multiplex PCR. The sample records 240,000 or so clones, 80% to 85% being singletons. This chain uses TRBV4-1 with TRBJ2-7, with 7 bases aligning to TRBD2. This receptor was taken from a woman aged 55 to 70 in good health and CMV-seropositive. The source material was PBMCs. DNA of the CDR3: TGCGCCAGCAGCCCCCAACCCGGGGAGGGGAGACAGCAGTACTTC. It translates to CASSPQPGEGRQQYF.